This T cell receptor (beta chain) originates from a study of shared clonotypes between healthy human individuals. On the study more broadly: The composition of the donors was a couple of women and a few men aged 18 to 49. Overall study findings and caveats: The authors expected sequencing depth to affect clonotype sharing among donors.

Turning to this clone: What it binds is not known.

Trimming removed 4 bases at V and 2 bases at J, with 15 bases between. The length of the CDR3 is 15 residues. Looked up from germline, CDR1 is GTSNPN and CDR2 is SVGIG (reference sequence). Only in-frame clones appear in the TCRdb table, and some are missing; sequencing was by immunoSEQ multiplex PCR. Of a few million clones listed, 85% to 95% are singletons. Specimen: naive CD4+ T cells from PBMCs. The subset: CD45RA+ positively selected. The chain links TRBV30 to TRBJ1-5; weak D call: TRBD1 (6 bases). This clonotype was sampled from a man aged 18-30 years in good health. Some clones in this sample may be carry-over from other donors' samples. The CDR3 nucleotides are TGTGCCTGGACCCGGCCGGGGGGCGGCAATCAGCCCCAGCATTTT. Translation: CAWTRPGGGNQPQHF.